This TCR beta chain comes out of a study of blood T cell repertoires in COVID-19. As for the study in general: The samples span acute and convalescent COVID-19 from the United States, Italy and Spain. Sources were T cells, B-cell-depleted T cells, or PBMCs; the material itself was cDNA or gDNA.

TCRdb keeps only in-frame clones here, not all; method: immunoSEQ multiplex PCR. The sample records 190,000 or so clones, about 83% being singletons. V gave up 2 bases and J gave up 3 bases, with 20 bases separating them. The CDR3 contains 17 residues. CDR1 and CDR2 (germline): SNHLY, FYNNEI. The sequenced sample was peripheral blood. The sequence came from a woman aged 18-29 years who had recovered from COVID-19. The chain couples TRBV2 to TRBJ2-7; a possible D gene is TRBD2 (5 bases). The CDR3 reads CASSERSGSVGLYEQYV. CDR3 nucleotides: TGTGCCAGCAGTGAAAGGTCGGGTAGCGTCGGGCTCTACGAGCAGTACGTC.